Shown below are 6 T cell receptor beta chains from a single sample sequenced in a study of blood T cells in healthy people across ages. Together with a sample-barcoded 5' primer, a J-beta primer mix was included in a second PCR lasting about 7 to 11 cycles. TCRdb reprocessed the 5' RACE reads with MiXCR, giving one entry per CDR3 protein. The sample lists about a million distinct CDR3 sequences, roughly 51% occurring once. The sample consisted of blood. All receptors come from a woman aged 60 to 75 in good health.

The J gene is TRBJ2-7, the V gene TRBV7-9, with 7 bases lining up with TRBD1. The CDR3 runs to 16 residues. CDR1 is SEHNR and CDR2 is FQNEAQ in the germline V gene (reference sequence). Trimming removed 8 bases from V and 4 bases from J; junction bases left unmatched: 17. The DNA for the CDR3 is TGTGCCAGCCGTCGGCTCCAGGGGGACAAGGGGTACGAGCAGTACTTC. It encodes CASRRLQGDKGYEQYF.

The chain carries TRBV29-1 and TRBJ2-1; 9 positions match TRBD1. Germline loops: CDR1 SQVTM, CDR2 ANQGSEA. V dropped 7 bases and J dropped 5; count of bases not matched to a gene: 9. This CDR3 spans 14 amino acids. The CDR3 sequence: CSAADRGTHNEQFF. CDR3 DNA sequence: TGCAGCGCCGCGGACAGGGGTACCCACAATGAGCAGTTCTTC.

This clonotype was counted only a few times. The gene calls are TRBV28 and TRBJ2-5, with 7 nucleotides matching TRBD2. CDR3 length equals 17 residues. J was trimmed by 5 bases and V by 2 bases; bases with no gene match: 14. Germline V gene lookup returns CDR1 MDHEN and CDR2 SYDVKM. CDR3 coding DNA: TGTGCCAGCAGTTTACGGCGGGGGAGCGATGCTGGGGAGACCCAGTACTTC. Encoded protein: CASSLRRGSDAGETQYF.

At least ten counts were recorded for this clonotype. The chain carries TRBV7-2 and TRBJ2-5, with TRBD2 matching 7 bases. The J call is doubtful: the DNA matches TRBJ2-7 better. The germline gives CDR1 SGHTA, CDR2 FQGNSA. The CDR3 is 13 amino acids. The CDR3 DNA follows: TGTGCCAGCAGACAACGGGGAGGGGACGAGCAGTACTTC. The encoded protein is CASRQRGGDEQYF.

The chain couples TRBV5-5 to TRBJ2-3; 11 positions match TRBD2. Per the germline V gene, CDR1 is SGHKS and CDR2 is YYEKEE (reference sequence). The CDR3 consists of 18 residues. The ends lost 1 base at V and 5 bases at J; junction bases unmatched: 12. CDR3 sequence: CASSLPVDLAGGGDTQYF. The DNA for the CDR3 is TGTGCCAGCAGCTTGCCGGTTGACTTAGCGGGAGGGGGAGATACGCAGTATTTT.

This clonotype was observed a single time. A read error may be the cause here, since a much bigger clone is one base away. V and J are TRBV18 and TRBJ1-2, with D possibly matching TRBD1 (5 bases). The V gene's germline CDR1 is KGHSH and CDR2 LQKENI. The V end was cut by 7 bases, the J end by 2 bases, with 8 bases between. The CDR3 contains 12 residues. The CDR3, as DNA: TGTGCCAGCTTTCAGGGAAACTATGGCTACACCTTC. The encoded protein is CASFQGNYGYTF.